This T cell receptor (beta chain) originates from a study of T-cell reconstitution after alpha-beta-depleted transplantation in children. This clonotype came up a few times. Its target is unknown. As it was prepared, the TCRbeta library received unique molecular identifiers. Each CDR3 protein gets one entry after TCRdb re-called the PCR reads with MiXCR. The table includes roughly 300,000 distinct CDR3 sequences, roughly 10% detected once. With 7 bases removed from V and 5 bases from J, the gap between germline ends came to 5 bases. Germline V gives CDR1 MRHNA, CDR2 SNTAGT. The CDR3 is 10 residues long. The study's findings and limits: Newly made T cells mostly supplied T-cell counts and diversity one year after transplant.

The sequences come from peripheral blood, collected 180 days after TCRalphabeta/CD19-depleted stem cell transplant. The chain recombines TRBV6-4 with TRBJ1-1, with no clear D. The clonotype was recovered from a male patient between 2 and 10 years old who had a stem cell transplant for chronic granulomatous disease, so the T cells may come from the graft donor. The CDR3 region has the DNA TGTGCCAGCACGGGGACTGAAGCTTTCTTT. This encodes CASTGTEAFF.